This T cell receptor (beta chain) was sequenced during a study of blood T cell repertoires in COVID-19. Overall study context: Spain, Italy and the United States supplied samples that represented acute and convalescent COVID-19. Sources were T cells, B-cell-depleted T cells, or PBMCs; the material itself was cDNA or gDNA.

V shed 6 bases and J shed 5 bases, with 18 bases lying between them. Germline values: CDR1 SQVTM, CDR2 ANQGSEA. CDR3 length: 14 residues. In the original processing: Reference gene primers were amplified, and this amplification served to estimate nucleated cell counts. Some clones are missing from TCRdb's copy, which holds only in-frame ones; the method was immunoSEQ multiplex PCR. Clonal size and the V and J genes are those of that table, whereas D and trimming came from the DNA. The table lists more than 75,000 clones, 84% of them singletons. The sample was peripheral blood. The chain combines TRBV29-1 with TRBJ2-3, with a possible D match to TRBD1 (6 bases). The clonotype was recovered from a human donor in a cohort sampled during active COVID-19. The CDR3 DNA sequence: TGCAGCGTCCGGGACACTCGAGAGAAAGATACGCAGTATTTT. Amino acids: CSVRDTREKDTQYF.